This paragraph covers one T cell receptor (beta chain) sequence. This is likely a read error, given that the CDR3 carries no conserved phenylalanine or tryptophan at its end. The length of the CDR3 is 13 residues. CDR1 is SGHNT and CDR2 is YYREEE in the germline V gene (reference sequence). Trimming left V 3 bases short and J 4 bases short, with 9 bases between. This sample was included in a study of tumor-infiltrating lymphocytes in primary liver carcinoma. Reverse transcription of around 500 ng total RNA with a constant-region primer produced TCR beta cDNA. A slightly modified ARM-PCR protocol with three nested multiplex PCR rounds produced these TCR beta libraries. The first two PCR rounds, roughly 10 cycles each, used TRBV1-TRBV30 forward primers and a C-beta reverse primer. TCRdb recomputed calls from the multiplex PCR reads with MiXCR, one row per CDR3 protein. The sample lists 250,000 to 400,000 distinct CDR3 sequences; approximately 60% were seen once.

RNA was extracted from whole blood without cell sorting, alongside germline DNA. This rearrangement joins TRBV5-4 to TRBJ2-3; no definite D call. This TCR came from a man aged 40-55 years with primary liver carcinoma and hepatitis B virus infection. The sample consisted of peripheral blood. In DNA, the CDR3 is TGTGCCAGCAGCTCTAACAGCTCAGATACGCAGTATTGT. This codes for CASSSNSSDTQYC.